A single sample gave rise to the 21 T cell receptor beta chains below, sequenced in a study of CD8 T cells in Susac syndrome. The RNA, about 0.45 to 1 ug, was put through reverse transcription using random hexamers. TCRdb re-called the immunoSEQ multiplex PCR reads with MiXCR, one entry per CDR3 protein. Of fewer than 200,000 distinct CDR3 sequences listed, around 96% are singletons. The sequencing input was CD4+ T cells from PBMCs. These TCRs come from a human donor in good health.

CDR3 in amino acids: CSVDEGQGDEQYF. In DNA, the CDR3 is TGCAGCGTTGATGAGGGACAGGGAGACGAGCAGTACTTC. The chain carries TRBV29-1 and TRBJ2-7; TRBD1 matches at 9 bases. CDR1 and CDR2 (germline): SQVTM, ANQGSEA. J lost 5 bases, V lost 3 bases, and 5 bases had no gene match. The CDR3 totals 13 residues.

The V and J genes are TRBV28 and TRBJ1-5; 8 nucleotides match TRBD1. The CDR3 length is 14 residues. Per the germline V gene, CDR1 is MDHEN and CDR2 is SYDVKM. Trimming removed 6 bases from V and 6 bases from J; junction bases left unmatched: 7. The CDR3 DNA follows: TGTGCCAGCAGAGTCGGGGGGACAGGTCAGCCCCAGCATTTT. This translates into CASRVGGTGQPQHF.

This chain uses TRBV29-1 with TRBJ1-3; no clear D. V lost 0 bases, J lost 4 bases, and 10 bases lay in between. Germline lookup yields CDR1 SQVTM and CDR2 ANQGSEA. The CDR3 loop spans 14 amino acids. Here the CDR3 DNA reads TGCAGCGTTGAAGATCAAGTGCTAGGAAACACCATATATTTT. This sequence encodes CSVEDQVLGNTIYF.

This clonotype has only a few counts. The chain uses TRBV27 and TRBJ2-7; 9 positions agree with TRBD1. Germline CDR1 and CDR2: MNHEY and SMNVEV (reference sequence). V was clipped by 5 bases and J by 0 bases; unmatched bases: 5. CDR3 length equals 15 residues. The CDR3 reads CASSLRDRASYEQYF. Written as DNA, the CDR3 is TGTGCCAGCAGTCTCCGGGACAGGGCCTCCTACGAGCAGTACTTC.

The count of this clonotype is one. CDR3 sequence reads: CASRRELGGSINEQFF. In DNA form, the CDR3 reads TGTGCCAGCAGGCGCGAGTTGGGCGGGAGTATCAATGAGCAGTTCTTC. V usage is TRBV27 and J usage is TRBJ2-1; 7 bases are a match to TRBD2. Germline V lookup: CDR1 MNHEY, CDR2 SMNVEV (reference sequence). V shed 6 bases and J 6 bases; nucleotides not matched to a gene: 14. The CDR3 consists of 16 residues.

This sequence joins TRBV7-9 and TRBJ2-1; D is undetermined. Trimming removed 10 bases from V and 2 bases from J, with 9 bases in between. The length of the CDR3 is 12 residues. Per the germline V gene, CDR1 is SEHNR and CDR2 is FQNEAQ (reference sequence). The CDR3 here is CATTPTYNEQFF. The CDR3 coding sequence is TGTGCCACCACCCCAACCTACAATGAGCAGTTCTTC.

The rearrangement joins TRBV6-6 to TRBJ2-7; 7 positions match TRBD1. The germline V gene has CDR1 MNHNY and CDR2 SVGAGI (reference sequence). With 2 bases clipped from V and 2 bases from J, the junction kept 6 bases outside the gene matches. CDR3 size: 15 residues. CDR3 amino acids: CASSYKRQGPYEQYF. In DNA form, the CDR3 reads TGTGCCAGCAGTTACAAGAGACAGGGTCCCTACGAGCAGTACTTC.

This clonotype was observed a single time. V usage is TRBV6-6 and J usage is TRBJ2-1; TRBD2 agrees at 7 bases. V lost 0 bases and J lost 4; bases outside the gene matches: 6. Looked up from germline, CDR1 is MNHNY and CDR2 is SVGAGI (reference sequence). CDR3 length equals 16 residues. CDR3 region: CASSYSSSSGYNEQFF. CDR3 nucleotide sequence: TGTGCCAGCAGTTACTCGAGTTCTAGCGGATACAATGAGCAGTTCTTC.

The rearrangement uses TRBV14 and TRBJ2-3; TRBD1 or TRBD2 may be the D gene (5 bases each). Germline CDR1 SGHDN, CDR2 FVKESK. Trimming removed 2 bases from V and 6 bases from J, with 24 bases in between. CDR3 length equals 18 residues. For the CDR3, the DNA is TGTGCCAGCAGCCAACTTTACCTCCGGGACGGACTTTGGGATACGCAGTATTTT. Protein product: CASSQLYLRDGLWDTQYF.

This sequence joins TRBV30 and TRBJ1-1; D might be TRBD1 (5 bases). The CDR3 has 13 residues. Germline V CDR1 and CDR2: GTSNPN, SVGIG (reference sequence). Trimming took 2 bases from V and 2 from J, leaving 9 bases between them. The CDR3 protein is CAWSFGGNTEAFF. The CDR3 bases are TGTGCCTGGAGTTTTGGGGGAAACACTGAAGCTTTCTTT. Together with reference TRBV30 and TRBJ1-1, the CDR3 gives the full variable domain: SQTIHQWPATLVQPVGSPLSLECTVEGTSNPNLYWYRQAAGRGLQLLFYSVGIGQISSEVPQNLSASRPQDRQFILSSKKLLLSDSGFYLCAWSFGGNTEAFFGQGTRLTVV.

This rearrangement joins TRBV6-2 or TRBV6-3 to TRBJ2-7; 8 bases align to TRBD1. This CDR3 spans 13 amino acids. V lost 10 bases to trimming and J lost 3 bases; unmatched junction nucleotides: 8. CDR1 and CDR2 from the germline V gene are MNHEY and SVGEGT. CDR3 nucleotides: TGTGCCACCCTCCGGACAGGGCACTACGAGCAGTACTTC. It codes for CATLRTGHYEQYF.

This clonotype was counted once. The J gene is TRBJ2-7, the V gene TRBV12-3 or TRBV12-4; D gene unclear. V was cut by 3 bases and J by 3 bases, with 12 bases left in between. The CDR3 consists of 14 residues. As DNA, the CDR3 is TGTGCCAGCAGTTTCGGGCTGGGGTACTACGAGCAGTACTTC. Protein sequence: CASSFGLGYYEQYF.

Here the CDR3 reads CSGGTSGRVETQYF. CDR3 sequence (DNA): TGCAGTGGAGGGACTAGCGGGAGAGTGGAGACCCAGTACTTC. The chain carries TRBV20-1 and TRBJ2-5; 14 nucleotides match TRBD2. The V gene's germline CDR1 is DFQATT and CDR2 SNEGSKA (reference sequence). V shed 7 bases and J 5 bases; nucleotides not matched to a gene: 6. This CDR3 has 14 amino acids.

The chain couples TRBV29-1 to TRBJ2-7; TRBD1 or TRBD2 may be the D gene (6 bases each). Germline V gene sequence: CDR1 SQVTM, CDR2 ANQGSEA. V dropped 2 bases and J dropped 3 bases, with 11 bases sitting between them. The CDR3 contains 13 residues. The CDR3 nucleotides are TGCAGCGTTGAATTTCGGGGGCTCTACGAGCAGTACTTC. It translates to CSVEFRGLYEQYF.

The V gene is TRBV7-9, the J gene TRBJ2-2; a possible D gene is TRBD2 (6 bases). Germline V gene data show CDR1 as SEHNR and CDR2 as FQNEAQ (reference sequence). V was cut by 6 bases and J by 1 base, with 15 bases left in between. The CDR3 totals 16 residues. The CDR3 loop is CASSRVRDWNTGELFF. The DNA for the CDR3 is TGTGCCAGCAGTCGAGTCCGGGACTGGAACACCGGGGAGCTGTTTTTT.

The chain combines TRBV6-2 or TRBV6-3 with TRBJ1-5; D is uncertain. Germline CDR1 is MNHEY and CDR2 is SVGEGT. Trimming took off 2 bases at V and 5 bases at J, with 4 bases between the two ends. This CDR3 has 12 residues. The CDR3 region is CASSYIDQPQHF. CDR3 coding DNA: TGTGCCAGCAGTTACATAGATCAGCCCCAGCATTTT.

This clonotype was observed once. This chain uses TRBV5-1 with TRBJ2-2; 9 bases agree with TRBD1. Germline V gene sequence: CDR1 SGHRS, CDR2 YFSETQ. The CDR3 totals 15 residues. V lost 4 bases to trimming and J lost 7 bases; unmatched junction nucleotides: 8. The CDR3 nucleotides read TGCGCCAGCAGCATAGACAGGGGGAGTGGCGGGGAGCTGTTTTTT. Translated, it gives CASSIDRGSGGELFF.

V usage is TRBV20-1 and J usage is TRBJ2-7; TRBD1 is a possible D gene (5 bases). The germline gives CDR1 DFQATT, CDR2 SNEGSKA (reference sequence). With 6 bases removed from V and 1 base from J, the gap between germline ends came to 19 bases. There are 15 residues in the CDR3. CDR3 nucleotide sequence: TGCAGTGCGAGATCCAGGGCCTCTATATCCTACGAGCAGTACTTC. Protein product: CSARSRASISYEQYF.

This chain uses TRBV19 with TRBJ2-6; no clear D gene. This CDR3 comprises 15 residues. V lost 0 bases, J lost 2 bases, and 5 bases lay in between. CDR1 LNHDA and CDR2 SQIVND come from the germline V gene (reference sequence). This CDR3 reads CASSIDSPGANVLTF. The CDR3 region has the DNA TGTGCCAGTAGTATAGACAGCCCTGGGGCCAACGTCCTGACTTTC.

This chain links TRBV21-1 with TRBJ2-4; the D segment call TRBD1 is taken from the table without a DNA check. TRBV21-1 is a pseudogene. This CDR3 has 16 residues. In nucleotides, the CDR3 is TGTGCCAGCAGCACCGGGACGGGTATAGCCAAAAACATTCAGTACTTC. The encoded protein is CASSTGTGIAKNIQYF.

The CDR3 DNA follows: TGCGCCAGCAGCTTCCGGACAGGGGACTACGAGCAGTACTTC. This codes for CASSFRTGDYEQYF. The chain couples TRBV4-3 to TRBJ2-7, with TRBD1 identical over 9 bases. There are 14 residues in the CDR3. With 5 bases clipped from V and 3 bases from J, the junction kept 5 bases outside the gene matches. The germline V gene has CDR1 LGHNA and CDR2 YSLEER.